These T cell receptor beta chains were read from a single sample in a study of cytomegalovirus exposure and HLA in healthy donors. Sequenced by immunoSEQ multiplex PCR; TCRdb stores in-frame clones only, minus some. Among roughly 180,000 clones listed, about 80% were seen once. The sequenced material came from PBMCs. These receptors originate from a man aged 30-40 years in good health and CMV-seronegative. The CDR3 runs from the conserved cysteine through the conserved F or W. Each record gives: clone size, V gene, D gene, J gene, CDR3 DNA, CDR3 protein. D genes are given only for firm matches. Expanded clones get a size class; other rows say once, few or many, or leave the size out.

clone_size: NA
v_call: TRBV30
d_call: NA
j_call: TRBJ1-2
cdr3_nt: TGTGCCTGGAGTTACATCGGGAACTATGGCTACACCTTC
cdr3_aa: CAWSYIGNYGYTF

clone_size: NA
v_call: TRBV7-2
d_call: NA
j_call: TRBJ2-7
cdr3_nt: TGTGCCAGCGCAGACCAGGTATTGGTATCCCACGAGCAGTACTTC
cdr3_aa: CASADQVLVSHEQYF

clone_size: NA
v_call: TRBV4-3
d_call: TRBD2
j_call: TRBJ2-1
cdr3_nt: TGCGCCAGCAGCCAAGGACTAGCGGACAATGAGCAGTTCTTC
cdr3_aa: CASSQGLADNEQFF

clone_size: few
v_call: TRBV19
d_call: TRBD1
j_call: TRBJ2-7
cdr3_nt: TGTGCCAGTAGTTTACAGGGGGCGATAAAAGAGCAGTACTTC
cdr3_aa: CASSLQGAIKEQYF

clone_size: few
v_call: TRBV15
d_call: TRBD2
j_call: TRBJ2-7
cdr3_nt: TGTGCCACCAGCAGGACTAGCGGGATCCACGAGCAGTACTTC
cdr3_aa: CATSRTSGIHEQYF

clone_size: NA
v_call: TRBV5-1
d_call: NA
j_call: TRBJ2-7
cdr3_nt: TGCGCCAGCAGCGACACAACGAACGAGCAGTACTTC
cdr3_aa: CASSDTTNEQYF

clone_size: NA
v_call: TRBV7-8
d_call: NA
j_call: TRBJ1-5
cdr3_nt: TGTGCCAGCAGCTTTTACGGTCAGCCCCAGCATTTT
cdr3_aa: CASSFYGQPQHF

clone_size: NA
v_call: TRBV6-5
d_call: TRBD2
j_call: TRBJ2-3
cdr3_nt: TGTGCCAGCAGACGTGGGACTAGCGGTCCAGATACGCAGTATTTT
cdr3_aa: CASRRGTSGPDTQYF

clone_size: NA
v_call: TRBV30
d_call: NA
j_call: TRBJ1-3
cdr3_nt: TGTGCCTGGACCCCCCCGCCGGGGGACGGAAACACCATATATTTT
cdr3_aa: CAWTPPPGDGNTIYF

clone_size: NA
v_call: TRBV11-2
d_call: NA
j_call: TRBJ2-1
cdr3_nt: TGTGCCAGCAGCCGTGCCACTAGTTCCTACAATGAGCAGTTCTTC
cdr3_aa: CASSRATSSYNEQFF

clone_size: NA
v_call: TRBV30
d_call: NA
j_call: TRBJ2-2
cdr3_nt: TGTGCCTGGAGTGTACTAGTTCCCGGGGAGCTGTTTTTT
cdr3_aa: CAWSVLVPGELFF

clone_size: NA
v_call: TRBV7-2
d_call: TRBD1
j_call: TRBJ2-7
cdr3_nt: TGTGCCAGCAGCTTAGGGCCACCGGGACAGCAAGAGCAGTACTTC
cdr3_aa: CASSLGPPGQQEQYF

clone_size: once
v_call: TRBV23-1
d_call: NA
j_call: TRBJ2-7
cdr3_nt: TGCGCCAGCAGGCCGACTAGAGCGGAGCAGTACTTC
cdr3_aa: CASRPTRAEQYF

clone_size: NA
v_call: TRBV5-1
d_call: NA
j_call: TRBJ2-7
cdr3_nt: TGCGCCAGCAGGGGGCTCGGCGGTACCTACGAGCAGTACTTC
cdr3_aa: CASRGLGGTYEQYF

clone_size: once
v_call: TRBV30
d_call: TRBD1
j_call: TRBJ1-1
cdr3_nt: TGTGCCTGGAGTGGACAGGGTATCACTGAAGCTTTCTTT
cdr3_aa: CAWSGQGITEAFF

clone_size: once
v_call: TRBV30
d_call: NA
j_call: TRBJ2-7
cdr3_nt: TGTGCCTCCGCGGACAGCTTTTCCTACGAGCAGTACTTC
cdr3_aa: CASADSFSYEQYF

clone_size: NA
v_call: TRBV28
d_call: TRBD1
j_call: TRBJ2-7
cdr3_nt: TGTGCCAGCAGTCCACAGGGGGCCTTCTACGAGCAGTACTTC
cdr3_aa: CASSPQGAFYEQYF

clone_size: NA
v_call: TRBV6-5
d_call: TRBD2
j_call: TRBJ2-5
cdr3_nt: TGTGCCAGCAGTTCCGGGACTAGCGGAGAGCAGTACTTC
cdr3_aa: CASSSGTSGEQYF

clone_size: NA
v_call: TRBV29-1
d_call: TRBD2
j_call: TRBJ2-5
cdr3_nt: TGCAGCGTCGGGGGACTAGCGGGGGGTAGAGGAGAGACCCAGTACTTC
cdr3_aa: CSVGGLAGGRGETQYF

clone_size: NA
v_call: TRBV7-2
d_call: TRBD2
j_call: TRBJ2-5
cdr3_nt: TGTGCCAGCAGCTTACGGGTTGGCGGGGGGGTGAGGGAGACCCAGTACTTC
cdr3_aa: CASSLRVGGGVRETQYF

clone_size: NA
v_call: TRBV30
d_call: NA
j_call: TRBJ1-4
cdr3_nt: TGTGCCTGGAGGCCCCCGGGGGATTGGCGTCATGAAAAACTGTTTTTT
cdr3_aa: CAWRPPGDWRHEKLFF